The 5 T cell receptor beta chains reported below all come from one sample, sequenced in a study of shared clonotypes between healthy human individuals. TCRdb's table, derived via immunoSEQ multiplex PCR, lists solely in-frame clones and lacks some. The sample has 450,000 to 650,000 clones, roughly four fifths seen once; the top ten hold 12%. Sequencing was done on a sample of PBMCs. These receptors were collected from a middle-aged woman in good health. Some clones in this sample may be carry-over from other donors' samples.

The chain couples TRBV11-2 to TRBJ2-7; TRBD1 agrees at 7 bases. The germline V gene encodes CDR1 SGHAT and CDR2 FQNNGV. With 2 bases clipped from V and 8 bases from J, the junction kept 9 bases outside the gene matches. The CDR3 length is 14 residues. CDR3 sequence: CASSLFQGDGKQYF. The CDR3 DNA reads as TGTGCCAGCAGCTTATTTCAGGGGGATGGTAAGCAGTACTTC.

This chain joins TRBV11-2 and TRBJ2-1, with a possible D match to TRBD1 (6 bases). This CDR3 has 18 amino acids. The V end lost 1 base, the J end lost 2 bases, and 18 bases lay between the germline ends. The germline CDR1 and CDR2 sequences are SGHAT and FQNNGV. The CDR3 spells CASSLVGAVPRPYNEQFF. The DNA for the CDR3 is TGTGCCAGCAGCTTAGTGGGGGCGGTCCCGAGGCCCTACAATGAGCAGTTCTTC.

CDR3 in amino acids: CASSLRVGGELFF. For the CDR3, the DNA is TGTGCCAGCAGTTTACGGGTTGGCGGGGAGCTGTTTTTT. The V call is TRBV28, the J call TRBJ2-2, with D unresolved. The CDR3 sequence is 13 residues long. Trimming took 2 bases from V and 7 from J, leaving 8 bases between them. CDR1 and CDR2 from the germline V gene are MDHEN and SYDVKM.

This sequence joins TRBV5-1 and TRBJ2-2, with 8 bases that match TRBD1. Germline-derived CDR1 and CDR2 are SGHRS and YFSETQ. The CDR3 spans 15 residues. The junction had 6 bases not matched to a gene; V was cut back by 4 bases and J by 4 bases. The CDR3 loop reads CASSPGDRGTGELFF. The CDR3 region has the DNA TGCGCCAGCAGCCCGGGTGACAGGGGCACCGGGGAGCTGTTTTTT.

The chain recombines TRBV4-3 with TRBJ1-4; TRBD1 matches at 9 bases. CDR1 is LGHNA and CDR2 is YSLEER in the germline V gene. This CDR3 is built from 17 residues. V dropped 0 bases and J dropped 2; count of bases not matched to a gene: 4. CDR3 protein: CASSQEGTGWTNEKLFF. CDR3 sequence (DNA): TGCGCCAGCAGCCAAGAGGGGACAGGGTGGACTAATGAAAAACTGTTTTTT.